The T cell receptor (beta chain) described here comes from a study of blood T cell repertoires in COVID-19. The germline gives CDR1 MDHEN, CDR2 SYDVKM. There are 13 residues in the CDR3. The ends were cut back, 3 bases at V and 4 bases at J, with 8 bases in the middle. Assay used: immunoSEQ multiplex PCR; TCRdb lists only in-frame clones, some missing. The sample holds 55,000 to 75,000 clones, around 86% seen once. Sequenced sample: peripheral blood. The TCR originated in a man aged 50 to 60 with active COVID-19. This rearrangement joins TRBV28 to TRBJ2-3, with D uncertain. This CDR3 reads CASSLASPDTQYF. The CDR3 coding sequence is TGTGCCAGCAGTTTGGCCTCACCAGATACGCAGTATTTT.